Following are 31 T cell receptor beta chains from one sample sequenced in a study of glioma-infiltrating T cells after dendritic cell vaccination (dated by TCRdb to about 2016). What this sample's time point label stands for: after dendritic cell vaccination, including at tumor progression/relapse. Libraries were built with the immunoSEQ multiplex PCR assay. TCRdb retrieved this table from immuneACCESS and kept in-frame rearrangements only. Not all clones are present; in checked studies, unresolved V genes account for under half, and no reason is known for the remainder. The sample has tens of thousands of clones on record, around 85% of them singletons. Over 6.5% of the sample comes from the top ten. Here the sequenced sample was blood, taken after dendritic cell vaccination. The receptors originated from a human donor with glioblastoma.

J is TRBJ2-7 and V is TRBV19; the match to TRBD1 covers 10 bases. Looked up from germline, CDR1 is LNHDA and CDR2 is SQIVND (reference sequence). The CDR3 runs to 15 residues. After removal of 6 bases from V and 0 bases from J, the junction contained 5 bases not matched to a gene. The DNA of the CDR3 is TGTGCCAGTAGCCGGGACAGGGGAATCTCCTACGAGCAGTACTTC. It codes for CASSRDRGISYEQYF.

V and J are TRBV19 and TRBJ2-5, with D possibly being TRBD1 (5 bases). The CDR3 consists of 14 residues. V was clipped by 3 bases and J by 1 base, with 9 bases between them. Germline-derived CDR1 and CDR2 are LNHDA and SQIVND (reference sequence). CDR3 bases: TGTGCCAGTAGTATGACAGTGATCCAAGAGACCCAGTACTTC. Translation: CASSMTVIQETQYF.

This chain joins TRBV7-2 and TRBJ1-5; D remains ambiguous. CDR1 and CDR2 (germline): SGHTA, FQGNSA. The CDR3 extends over 14 amino acids. The V and J ends lost 4 bases and 5 bases respectively, with 12 bases between them. CDR3 residues: CASSYSGSYQPQHF. The DNA for the CDR3 is TGTGCCAGCAGCTATTCGGGTAGTTATCAGCCCCAGCATTTT.

This chain connects TRBV6-1 to TRBJ2-7; possible D gene TRBD1, 6 bases. The germline CDR1 and CDR2 sequences are MNHNS and SASEGT. Trimming pared 8 bases from V and 0 bases from J, leaving 17 bases between. This CDR3 region has 15 residues. DNA for the CDR3: TGTGCCAGCTCTGACGTTACAGGGACCTCCTACGAGCAGTACTTC. Translated, it gives CASSDVTGTSYEQYF.

The chain joins TRBV18 to TRBJ2-1; 9 bases fit TRBD2. Germline-derived CDR1 and CDR2 are KGHSH and LQKENI. Unmatched junction bases numbered 4, after V lost 0 bases and J lost 7 bases. The CDR3 length is 15 residues. The CDR3 DNA reads as TGTGCCAGCTCACCACCCGGGACTAGCTTGAATGAGCAGTTCTTC. It is translated as CASSPPGTSLNEQFF.

The V call is TRBV27, the J call TRBJ2-4, with D possibly being TRBD1 (5 bases). The CDR3 runs 15 residues. Between the trimmed V and J ends, which lost 1 base and 1 base, there was a span of 8 bases. The germline CDR1 and CDR2 sequences are MNHEY and SMNVEV (reference sequence). CDR3 residues: CASSLFGAAKNIQYF. CDR3 DNA: TGTGCCAGCAGTTTATTTGGGGCGGCCAAAAACATTCAGTACTTC.

The chain recombines TRBV9 with TRBJ2-1, with 13 positions matching TRBD2. The germline V gene encodes CDR1 SGDLS and CDR2 YYNGEE. This CDR3 spans 16 amino acids. V lost 4 bases and J lost 5; bases outside the gene matches: 6. The CDR3 is CASSLRTSGSHNEQFF. DNA of the CDR3: TGTGCCAGCAGCCTCAGGACTAGCGGGAGCCACAATGAGCAGTTCTTC. Filled out from reference TRBV9 and TRBJ2-1, the complete variable domain reads DSGVTQTPKHLITATGQRVTLRCSPRSGDLSVYWYQQSLDQGLQFLIQYYNGEERAKGNILERFSAQQFPDLHSELNLSSLELGDSALYFCASSLRTSGSHNEQFFGPGTRLTVL.

The J gene is TRBJ2-7, the V gene TRBV28, with 7 nucleotides matching TRBD2. Trimming took 6 bases from V and 6 from J; bases not matched to a gene: 26. The CDR3 sequence is 19 residues long. The V gene's germline CDR1 is MDHEN and CDR2 SYDVKM. The CDR3 is CASSPLDTRERVGGSEQYF. CDR3 DNA sequence: TGTGCCAGCAGCCCACTCGATACGCGGGAGAGAGTGGGGGGAAGCGAGCAGTACTTC.

This clone occurred once. This chain's CDR3 is CASSQWEGGISNEQFF. The CDR3 DNA reads TGCGCCAGCAGCCAATGGGAGGGTGGTATTTCCAATGAGCAGTTCTTC. This chain links TRBV4-3 with TRBJ2-1; TRBD2 aligns across 7 bases. Looked up from germline, CDR1 is LGHNA and CDR2 is YSLEER. This CDR3 contains 16 residues. V gave up 2 bases and J gave up 6 bases; unmatched junction bases: 10.

Only a few counts were recorded for this clone. This sequence joins TRBV7-2 and TRBJ2-1, with 9 bases aligning to TRBD1. The CDR3 sequence is 14 residues long. Trimming removed 5 bases from V and 5 bases from J; junction bases left unmatched: 4. CDR1 and CDR2 (germline): SGHTA, FQGNSA. The CDR3 nucleotides read TGTGCCAGCAGCCGGGACAGGGCAAACAATGAGCAGTTCTTC. Translating gives CASSRDRANNEQFF. Full variable domain (remainder filled in from reference TRBV7-2 and TRBJ2-1): GAGVSQSPSNKVTEKGKDVELRCDPISGHTALYWYRQSLGQGLEFLIYFQGNSAPDKSGLPSDRFSAERTGGSVSTLTIQRTQQEDSAVYLCASSRDRANNEQFFGPGTRLTVL.

The rearrangement links TRBV7-2 to TRBJ1-1, with 7 bases matching TRBD1. V shed 5 bases and J 5 bases; nucleotides not matched to a gene: 8. The CDR3 sequence is 14 residues long. Germline CDR1 SGHTA, CDR2 FQGNSA. The CDR3 DNA sequence: TGTGCCAGCAGCGCACAGGGGTTTGGGACTGAAGCTTTCTTT. This encodes CASSAQGFGTEAFF.

The chain links TRBV5-1 to TRBJ1-1, with D uncertain. Germline assignment: CDR1 SGHRS and CDR2 YFSETQ. V lost 0 bases and J 3 bases, leaving 15 bases between the germline ends. The length of the CDR3 is 16 residues. The DNA of the CDR3 is TGCGCCAGCAGCTTGGGGGAGTTTTCTGTTTACACTGAAGCTTTCTTT. Amino acid sequence: CASSLGEFSVYTEAFF.

CDR3 DNA sequence: TGTGCCAGCAGCCAGCCGGGCGGGAGTAGCACCGGGGAGCTGTTTTTT. Translated, it gives CASSQPGGSSTGELFF. This chain joins TRBV5-4 and TRBJ2-2, with 7 positions matching TRBD2. J gave up 4 bases and V 4 bases, and 10 bases lay outside the gene matches. The CDR3 sequence is 16 residues long. The germline V gene has CDR1 SGHNT and CDR2 YYREEE (reference sequence).

The chain uses TRBV29-1 and TRBJ2-1, with 8 bases identical to TRBD1. CDR1 is SQVTM, CDR2 ANQGSEA, per germline. Losses at the gene ends were 7 bases for V and 9 bases for J; bases not matched to a gene: 11. The CDR3 sequence is 13 residues long. CDR3 in DNA: TGCAGCGGGAGCGGACAGGGTCTCGCTGAGCAGTTCTTC. This translates into CSGSGQGLAEQFF.

This rearrangement joins TRBV27 to TRBJ2-7, with 9 bases matching TRBD1. Per the germline V gene, CDR1 is MNHEY and CDR2 is SMNVEV (reference sequence). This CDR3 region has 15 residues. With 5 bases clipped from V and 5 bases from J, the junction kept 10 bases outside the gene matches. The CDR3 sequence is CASSLGDREVHEQYF. The DNA of the CDR3 is TGTGCCAGCAGTCTCGGGGACAGGGAAGTCCACGAGCAGTACTTC.

The rearrangement links TRBV5-1 to TRBJ2-7, with TRBD1 matching 7 bases. This CDR3 is built from 15 residues. V lost 3 bases, J lost 4 bases, and 10 bases stayed unmatched. Per germline, CDR1 SGHRS and CDR2 YFSETQ. The CDR3 loop reads CASSSGPGTVYEQYF. CDR3 DNA: TGCGCCAGCAGCTCGGGACCCGGGACAGTTTACGAGCAGTACTTC.

This sequence joins TRBV29-1 and TRBJ2-1; D is uncertain. There are 15 residues in the CDR3. The V gene lost 4 bases and the J gene lost 4 bases, with 17 bases spanning the gap. Germline V lookup: CDR1 SQVTM, CDR2 ANQGSEA. The CDR3 region has the DNA TGCAGCGTTGCCATCAGACTTTTGGAGTACAATGAGCAGTTCTTC. It codes for CSVAIRLLEYNEQFF.

The chain has TRBV7-9 and TRBJ1-2; unclear D gene. In germline, CDR1 is SEHNR, CDR2 FQNEAQ (reference sequence). The CDR3 has 13 amino acids. Trimming pared 0 bases from V and 10 bases from J, leaving 12 bases between. CDR3 in DNA: TGTGCCAGCAGCTTAGCCAACAGAGATGACTACACCTTC. Translation: CASSLANRDDYTF.

The CDR3 region has the DNA TGCAGTGCCGACAGGGTGAATGACTACACCTTC. Its translation is CSADRVNDYTF. The chain combines TRBV20-1 with TRBJ1-2; TRBD1 matches 7 bases. Germline trimming cut 6 bases from V and 10 bases from J; bases unmatched to any gene: 8. The germline CDR1 and CDR2 sequences are DFQATT and SNEGSKA (reference sequence). There are 11 residues in the CDR3.

V and J are TRBV11-2 and TRBJ2-2; 12 nucleotides agree with TRBD2. Germline V gene sequence: CDR1 SGHAT, CDR2 FQNNGV. J lost 0 bases, V lost 4 bases, and 3 bases had no gene match. This CDR3 contains 17 residues. The CDR3 DNA reads as TGTGCCAGCAGCTCACTAGCGGGGGGCCCGAACACCGGGGAGCTGTTTTTT. As protein: CASSSLAGGPNTGELFF.

The V call is TRBV11-2, the J call TRBJ1-2; 8 nucleotides line up with TRBD1. This CDR3 has 14 amino acids. Looked up from germline, CDR1 is SGHAT and CDR2 is FQNNGV. After removal of 1 base from V and 9 bases from J, the junction contained 7 bases not matched to a gene. As DNA, the CDR3 is TGTGCCAGCAGCTTAGGCGCAGGGGGCCTGAGCTACACCTTC. This codes for CASSLGAGGLSYTF. Together with reference TRBV11-2 and TRBJ1-2, the CDR3 gives the full variable domain: EAGVAQSPRYKIIEKRQSVAFWCNPISGHATLYWYQQILGQGPKLLIQFQNNGVVDDSQLPKDRFSAERLKGVDSTLKIQPAKLEDSAVYLCASSLGAGGLSYTFGSGTRLTVV.

This chain joins TRBV7-3 and TRBJ1-1; D is uncertain. The CDR3 contains 14 residues. Per the germline V gene, CDR1 is SGHTA and CDR2 is FQGTGA. Between the trimmed V and J ends, which lost 2 bases and 0 bases, there was a span of 7 bases. The DNA of the CDR3 is TGTGCCAGCAGCTTACTGGGCCTGAACACTGAAGCTTTCTTT. Translation: CASSLLGLNTEAFF. The whole variable domain, remainder taken from reference TRBV7-3 and TRBJ1-1, is GAGVSQTPSNKVTEKGKYVELRCDPISGHTALYWYRQSLGQGPEFLIYFQGTGAADDSGLPNDRFFAVRPEGSVSTLKIQRTERGDSAVYLCASSLLGLNTEAFFGQGTRLTVV.

The chain combines TRBV28 with TRBJ1-5, with 9 bases identical to TRBD1. The germline CDR1 and CDR2 sequences are MDHEN and SYDVKM. CDR3 size: 17 residues. Unmatched junction bases numbered 11, after V lost 6 bases and J lost 2 bases. CDR3 DNA sequence: TGTGCCAGCAGCTCAACCGGGACAGGGTTTGGCAATCAGCCCCAGCATTTT. Residues: CASSSTGTGFGNQPQHF.

The genes are TRBV7-9 and TRBJ1-5; D is unresolved. From germline, CDR1 is SEHNR and CDR2 FQNEAQ (reference sequence). The CDR3 spans 14 residues. V was cut by 3 bases and J by 5 bases, with 11 bases left in between. Here the CDR3 reads CASSLGQSYQPQHF. The CDR3 DNA sequence: TGTGCCAGCAGCTTGGGCCAGTCTTATCAGCCCCAGCATTTT. Combining the CDR3 with reference TRBV7-9 and TRBJ1-5 gives the whole variable domain DTGVSQNPRHKITKRGQNVTFRCDPISEHNRLYWYRQTLGQGPEFLTYFQNEAQLEKSRLLSDRFSAERPKGSFSTLEIQRTEQGDSAMYLCASSLGQSYQPQHFGDGTRLSIL.

Written as DNA, the CDR3 is TGTGCCAGCAGCCTGGGGGCGTTCGATCAGCCCCAGCATTTT. As protein: CASSLGAFDQPQHF. This sequence joins TRBV6-5 and TRBJ1-5; possibly TRBD1 for D (6 bases). Germline CDR1 is MNHEY and CDR2 is SVGAGI. The CDR3 consists of 14 residues. With 6 bases removed from V and 5 bases from J, the gap between germline ends came to 14 bases.

V gene TRBV9 combines with J gene TRBJ2-7, with TRBD2 matching over 7 bases. This CDR3 is built from 15 residues. Germline V gene data show CDR1 as SGDLS and CDR2 as YYNGEE. The V segment lost 4 bases and the J segment 6 bases; nucleotides outside the gene matches: 13. CDR3 protein: CASSTTGDYLGEQYF. The CDR3 DNA follows: TGTGCCAGCAGCACTACCGGGGACTACCTCGGCGAGCAGTACTTC.

A single count supports this clone. CDR3 in amino acids: CATTGLRGRAMAGELFF. DNA for the CDR3: TGTGCCACCACCGGTCTTCGCGGGAGGGCCATGGCCGGGGAGCTGTTTTTT. The V and J genes are TRBV15 and TRBJ2-2; 9 bases fit TRBD2. From germline, CDR1 is LNHNV and CDR2 YYDKDF (reference sequence). The CDR3 has 17 residues. Germline trimming cut 7 bases from V and 6 bases from J; bases unmatched to any gene: 15.

V usage is TRBV7-3 and J usage is TRBJ2-7, with 8 bases aligning to TRBD1. Germline assignment: CDR1 SGHTA and CDR2 FQGTGA. V was pared by 1 base and J by 7 bases, with 9 bases of the junction left unmatched. The CDR3 has 15 amino acids. CDR3 DNA sequence: TGTGCCAGCAGCTTAAGGCAGGGGGCTATTCTAGAGCAGTACTTC. Residues: CASSLRQGAILEQYF.

This clone turned up a few times. The J gene is TRBJ2-6, the V gene TRBV9; 12 bases line up with TRBD1. The V gene's germline CDR1 is SGDLS and CDR2 YYNGEE. J gave up 3 bases and V 0 bases, and 1 base lay outside the gene matches. CDR3 length: 17 residues. CDR3 region: CASSVGDRGRGANVLTF. CDR3 nucleotides: TGTGCCAGCAGCGTAGGGGACAGGGGGCGTGGGGCCAACGTCCTGACTTTC.

The chain couples TRBV6-1 to TRBJ1-2; possibly TRBD1 for D (5 bases). The CDR3 has 15 amino acids. Germline V lookup: CDR1 MNHNS, CDR2 SASEGT. V was trimmed by 3 bases and J by 8 bases, leaving 19 bases between them. CDR3 nucleotide sequence: TGTGCCAGCAGTGACACGGTGGGAACAGGCGTGGGCTACACCTTC. This encodes CASSDTVGTGVGYTF.

The genes are TRBV7-9 and TRBJ2-7, with D possibly TRBD2 on 6 matching bases. V was clipped by 5 bases and J by 2 bases, with 16 bases between them. The length of the CDR3 is 15 residues. Germline CDR1 reads SEHNR; CDR2 reads FQNEAQ (reference sequence). CDR3 residues: CASSLWAGPTYEQYF. The CDR3 nucleotides read TGTGCCAGCAGCCTATGGGCGGGGCCGACCTACGAGCAGTACTTC.